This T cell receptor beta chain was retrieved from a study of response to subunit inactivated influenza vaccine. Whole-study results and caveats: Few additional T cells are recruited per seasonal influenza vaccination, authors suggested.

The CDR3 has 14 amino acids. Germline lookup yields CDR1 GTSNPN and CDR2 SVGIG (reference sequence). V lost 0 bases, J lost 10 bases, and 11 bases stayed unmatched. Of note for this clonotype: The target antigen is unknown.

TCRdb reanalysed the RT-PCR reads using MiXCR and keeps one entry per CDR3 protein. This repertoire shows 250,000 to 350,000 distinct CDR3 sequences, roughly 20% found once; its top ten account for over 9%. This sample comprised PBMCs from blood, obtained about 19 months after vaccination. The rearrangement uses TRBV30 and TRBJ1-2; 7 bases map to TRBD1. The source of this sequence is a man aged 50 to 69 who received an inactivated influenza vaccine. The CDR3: CAWSVRDSLVAYTF. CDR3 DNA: TGTGCCTGGAGTGTACGGGACAGTCTCGTTGCCTACACCTTC.